These 7 T cell receptor beta chains came from one sample sequenced in a study of identical twins. Each CDR3 protein is one row after TCRdb ran MiXCR on the 5' RACE reads. This sample has fewer than 250,000 distinct CDR3 sequences, with about 7.3% found just once. The same sample was also used in a study of yellow fever vaccine responses in identical twins.

The sample was memory (CD45RO+) T cells sorted from blood. Receptor source: a young woman in good health.

The V gene is TRBV7-9, the J gene TRBJ2-1; D is uncertain. Germline V CDR1 and CDR2: SEHNR, FQNEAQ (reference sequence). Trimming removed 3 bases from V and 0 bases from J, with 12 bases in between. The CDR3 loop spans 16 amino acids. In DNA form, the CDR3 reads TGTGCCAGCAGCTTTAGAACCTCGAGCTCCTACAATGAGCAGTTCTTC. Translating gives CASSFRTSSSYNEQFF.

V and J are TRBV27 and TRBJ1-1, with TRBD1 as a possible D gene (5 bases). Trimming cost V 5 bases and J 10 bases, with 11 bases left between them. Germline V CDR1 and CDR2: MNHEY, SMNVEV (reference sequence). CDR3 length: 11 amino acids. This CDR3 is CASSRGGTAFF. CDR3 nucleotides: TGTGCCAGCAGTCGGGGGGGGACAGCTTTCTTT.

This clonotype was seen more than once but under ten times. This rearrangement joins TRBV5-1 to TRBJ2-7, with a weak D call TRBD1 (6 bases). The ends were cut back, 2 bases at V and 1 base at J, with 10 bases in the middle. Germline CDR1 SGHRS, CDR2 YFSETQ. This CDR3 spans 14 amino acids. CDR3 nucleotides: TGCGCCAGCAGCTTAAATACAGGGTCCTACGAGCAGTACTTC. It yields the protein CASSLNTGSYEQYF.

This chain links TRBV2 with TRBJ2-1; D perhaps matches TRBD2 (6 bases). Trimming left V 7 bases short and J 8 bases short, with 18 bases between. The germline gives CDR1 SNHLY, CDR2 FYNNEI. The CDR3 is 14 residues long. CDR3 in amino acids: CASTSLASTDEQFF. The CDR3 nucleotides are TGTGCCAGCACCTCACTAGCTTCTACGGATGAGCAGTTCTTC.

V gene TRBV7-6 combines with J gene TRBJ2-3, with 7 bases lining up with TRBD1. Trimming at V came to 5 bases and at J to 2 bases, leaving 10 bases not matched to a gene. CDR1 and CDR2 (germline): SGHVS, FNYEAQ. The CDR3 contains 16 residues. The CDR3 DNA reads as TGTGCCAGCAGCGCGAACACAGGGGTTTCCACAGATACGCAGTATTTT. Translation gives CASSANTGVSTDTQYF.

This clonotype came up a few times. The rearrangement links TRBV28 to TRBJ1-1; no reliable D call. The CDR3 contains 12 residues. V was cut by 7 bases and J by 5 bases, with 11 bases left in between. Germline assignment: CDR1 MDHEN and CDR2 SYDVKM. The CDR3: CASKREVTEAFF. The DNA of the CDR3 is TGTGCCAGCAAAAGGGAGGTTACTGAAGCTTTCTTT.

This clonotype was counted between two and nine times. In DNA form, the CDR3 reads TGTGCCAGCAGCTTAGTTTCGATTGGGGTCGTCCAGCCCCAGCATTTT. Translating it yields CASSLVSIGVVQPQHF. This chain connects TRBV7-2 to TRBJ1-5; no clear D gene. Trimming removed 1 base from V and 7 bases from J, with 17 bases in between. The CDR3 contains 16 residues. Germline V gene sequence: CDR1 SGHTA, CDR2 FQGNSA.